This is a list of T cell receptor beta chains from one sample in a study of blood T cell repertoires in COVID-19. Sequencing used immunoSEQ multiplex PCR; TCRdb keeps in-frame clones, though not all of them. The repertoire has approximately 160,000 clones, 75% to 85% of them found once; the top ten carry about a tenth. Sequenced: peripheral blood. The receptors stem from a human donor in a cohort sampled during active COVID-19. CDR3s include the opening cysteine and the closing phenylalanine or tryptophan. Each record gives: clone size, V gene, J gene, CDR3 protein. Size is stated for part of the rows, as once, few or many counts, or as a class when the clone is expanded.

>-|TRBV19|TRBJ2-2
CASSPQGPGELFF
>-|TRBV27|TRBJ1-2
CASRGLGGANYGYTF
>few|TRBV27|TRBJ2-5
CASSLQAHRETQYF
>few|TRBV7-9|TRBJ2-7
CASSPPRGYEQYF
>-|TRBV15|TRBJ2-7
CATSSAGTSSYEQYF
>once|TRBV18|TRBJ2-3
CASSPLSQGDTDTQYF
>few|TRBV6-2/TRBV6-3|TRBJ1-6
CASSGQGTSPLHF
>-|TRBV2|TRBJ1-6
CASTMQNSPLHF
>once|TRBV19|TRBJ1-2
CASSAKRGYTF
>-|TRBV4-1|TRBJ1-4
CASSQDPGTEKLFF
>-|TRBV5-1|TRBJ2-7
CASRLTGELFVSEQYF
>-|TRBV10-3|TRBJ2-3
CAITKDPGTSGQDTQYF
>-|TRBV18|TRBJ2-2
CASSPLADTGELFF
>-|TRBV18|TRBJ1-2
CASSPGASQVGYTF
>-|TRBV29-1|TRBJ2-3
CSVENSGGNTDTQYF
>once|TRBV7-9|TRBJ2-6
CASSSAGRGLPGANVLTF
>-|TRBV21-1|TRBJ1-5
CASSKSQGSQPQHF
>-|TRBV30|TRBJ1-6
CAWSLGAGANSPLHF
>-|TRBV6-5|TRBJ2-7
CASNPGLAGGEQYF
>once|TRBV25-1|TRBJ1-1
CASSASGSNTEAFF
>many|TRBV7-2|TRBJ2-1
CASMAGVIHNEQFF
>-|TRBV6-5|TRBJ2-7
CASSYAGLADSYEQYF
>-|TRBV28|TRBJ2-3
CASSLVQGIDTQYF
>-|TRBV14|TRBJ2-7
CASSFGDVNRPDEQYF
>-|TRBV2|TRBJ1-1
CASSQDKNTEAFF
>-|TRBV19|TRBJ2-1
CASSLGTSGHNEQFF
>-|TRBV7-2|TRBJ1-2
CASSLGYHSGGLGYTF
>-|TRBV6-2/TRBV6-3|TRBJ1-2
CASSPSNRVGNGYTF
>-|TRBV3-1/TRBV3-2|TRBJ2-1
CASSQGGPYNEQFF
>few|TRBV6-2/TRBV6-3|TRBJ2-1
CASSPLGGGIGEQFF
>-|TRBV10-3|TRBJ1-2
CAISAGQEYGYTF
>-|TRBV19|TRBJ2-3
CASSPIGITDTQYF
>-|TRBV21-1|TRBJ1-5
CASSKCLDRGSSQPQHF
>-|TRBV19|TRBJ2-5
CASSTRGALRETQYF
>-|TRBV30|TRBJ1-1
CAWSVGNTEAFF
>-|TRBV4-3|TRBJ1-4
CASSQELRGNNEKLFF
>-|TRBV7-8|TRBJ2-7
CASSPGPYEQYF
>-|TRBV9|TRBJ2-2
CASSGGHLTSGELFF
>once|TRBV7-6|TRBJ2-7
CASSADKYRGSSYEQYF
>-|TRBV4-3|TRBJ2-5
CASSHTSGLAGSQETQYF
>few|TRBV2|TRBJ1-4
CASSSLEGVGKLFF